The entry below gives a single T cell receptor (beta chain) sequence along with its context. What it binds is not known. The data were obtained in a study of shared clonotypes between healthy human individuals. At the level of the study: Every donor yielded three CD4 naive, three CD4 memory, two CD8 naive and one CD8 memory plate.

The J segment lost 4 bases and the V segment lost 8 bases, leaving 23 bases of the junction unmatched. The germline V gene has CDR1 SQVTM and CDR2 ANQGSEA. The CDR3 has 18 residues. Study conclusions and caveats: Rarefaction exposed incomplete sorted-subset sequencing despite large depth. Compared with clonotypes that all four donors shared, non-shared clonotypes had lower generation probabilities.

Sequencing used immunoSEQ multiplex PCR; TCRdb keeps in-frame clones, though not all of them. The table includes 2,500,000 or so clones, approximately 92% detected once. The TCR sequence derives from a man between 18 and 35 years old in good health. This chain joins TRBV29-1 and TRBJ2-7; 10 bases line up with TRBD1. Sequencing was done on a sample of naive CD4+ T cells sorted from blood. Subset described: CD45RA+ positively selected. The CDR3 is CSIRAGQGLPPRAYEQYF. CDR3 DNA: TGCAGCATTAGGGCGGGACAGGGGCTACCACCGAGGGCATACGAGCAGTACTTC.